Below are 11 T cell receptor beta chains sequenced from a single sample in a study of cytomegalovirus exposure and HLA in healthy donors. The PCR employed 60 Vbeta primers together with 13 Jbeta primers. The method was immunoSEQ multiplex PCR; TCRdb's version includes in-frame clones alone and lacks a portion of them. The sample has around 110,000 clones; 79% are singletons. Sequenced material: PBMCs. These receptors were taken from a man aged 30 to 45 in good health and CMV-seropositive.

The count of this clone is one. The chain couples TRBV5-1 to TRBJ2-3; TRBD2 agrees at 14 bases. The junction had 4 bases not matched to a gene; V was cut back by 4 bases and J by 3 bases. Germline-derived CDR1 and CDR2 are SGHRS and YFSETQ. The CDR3 sequence is 16 residues long. CDR3: CASSRGLAGETDTQYF. In DNA form, the CDR3 reads TGCGCCAGCAGCAGGGGACTAGCGGGAGAGACAGATACGCAGTATTTT.

The chain links TRBV29-1 to TRBJ2-1, with D perhaps TRBD1 (5 bases). Per the germline V gene, CDR1 is SQVTM and CDR2 is ANQGSEA. The CDR3 runs to 16 residues. Trimming took 0 bases from V and 0 from J, leaving 12 bases between them. The CDR3 sequence is CSVEDPTADSYNEQFF. CDR3 in DNA: TGCAGCGTTGAAGATCCGACAGCAGACTCCTACAATGAGCAGTTCTTC.

The chain has TRBV29-1 and TRBJ1-5; D possibly corresponds to TRBD1 (5 bases). The V end lost 7 bases, the J end lost 2 bases, and 15 bases lay between the germline ends. CDR1 and CDR2 from the germline V gene are SQVTM and ANQGSEA. This CDR3 is built from 14 residues. The CDR3 nucleotides read TGCAGCGCCACCCTGGGGGGTGGCAATCAGCCCCAGCATTTT. Its translation: CSATLGGGNQPQHF.

CDR3 DNA: TGTGCCAGCAGTCCCGGGGGGGAAGTCCGCTTGGGCTACACCTTC. Its protein product is CASSPGGEVRLGYTF. The genes are TRBV27 and TRBJ1-2, with D tentatively TRBD1 (5 bases). V was clipped by 5 bases and J by 8 bases, with 21 bases between them. The CDR3 sequence is 15 residues long. CDR1 and CDR2 from the germline V gene are MNHEY and SMNVEV (reference sequence).

Remarks on this clone: At one of its ends the junction is not consistent with the germline gene, which may arise from a read error. The same CDR3 can be traced to other DNA sequences in this sample. The CDR3 spells CASRSSSSYEQYF. The CDR3 bases are TGTGCCAGCAGATCCTCTAGCTCCTACGAGCAGTATTTC. The chain has TRBV6-4 and TRBJ2-7; maybe TRBD2 (5 bases). The length of the CDR3 is 13 residues. CDR1 and CDR2 (germline): MRHNA, SNTAGT.

The chain's CDR3 is CASSLGQDTGELFF. The CDR3, as DNA: TGTGCCAGCAGCCTCGGACAGGACACCGGGGAGCTGTTTTTT. This chain connects TRBV5-4 to TRBJ2-2; 7 nucleotides align to TRBD1. This CDR3 comprises 14 residues. Per germline, CDR1 SGHNT and CDR2 YYREEE (reference sequence). V dropped 4 bases and J dropped 3; count of bases not matched to a gene: 3.

The chain carries TRBV27 and TRBJ2-1, with 10 bases fitting TRBD2. Per germline, CDR1 MNHEY and CDR2 SMNVEV (reference sequence). The trim removed 3 bases at V and 7 bases at J, leaving 3 bases unmatched. This CDR3 is built from 14 residues. CDR3 amino acids: CASSLASGSNEQFF. The DNA for the CDR3 is TGTGCCAGCAGTTTGGCTAGCGGGAGTAATGAGCAGTTCTTC.

The chain recombines TRBV6-6 with TRBJ1-6, with 9 bases lining up with TRBD1. With V trimmed by 3 bases and J by 8 bases, 2 bases remained unmatched. CDR1 MNHNY and CDR2 SVGAGI come from the germline V gene (reference sequence). The CDR3 is made up of 14 amino acids. In DNA form, the CDR3 reads TGTGCCAGCAGTTATGGACAGGGGCATTCACCCCTCCACTTT. As protein: CASSYGQGHSPLHF.

The chain uses TRBV2 and TRBJ1-5, with D unresolved. Germline V gene lookup returns CDR1 SNHLY and CDR2 FYNNEI. Trimming stripped 6 bases from V and 9 bases from J, with 18 bases between. The CDR3 consists of 14 residues. CDR3 bases: TGTGCCAGCAGGGGCTTAGAGGGCTTGGGGCCCCAGCATTTT. The encoded protein is CASRGLEGLGPQHF.

This chain links TRBV18 with TRBJ1-5; D unclear. V dropped 6 bases and J dropped 4 bases, with 13 bases sitting between them. CDR1 and CDR2 from the germline V gene are KGHSH and LQKENI. The CDR3 is made up of 14 amino acids. The CDR3: CASSTGTGNQPQHF. CDR3 nucleotides: TGTGCCAGCTCCACCGGTACGGGGAATCAGCCCCAGCATTTT.

The gene calls are TRBV28 and TRBJ2-3; no firm D call. The V gene lost 1 base and the J gene lost 4 bases, with 15 bases spanning the gap. Germline V lookup: CDR1 MDHEN, CDR2 SYDVKM. CDR3 length equals 16 residues. The CDR3 is CASSLLAEESPDTQYF. The CDR3 bases are TGTGCCAGCAGTTTATTAGCCGAAGAGTCCCCAGATACGCAGTATTTT. The full variable domain, rest sourced from reference TRBV28 and TRBJ2-3, is DVKVTQSSRYLVKRTGEKVFLECVQDMDHENMFWYRQDPGLGLRLIYFSYDVKMKEKGDIPEGYSVSREKKERFSLILESASTNQTSMYLCASSLLAEESPDTQYFGPGTRLTVL.